The clone carrying this TCR beta chain was seen many times. The antigen is not known. Germline lookup yields CDR1 SEHNR and CDR2 FQNEAQ (reference sequence). Trimming removed 0 bases from V and 7 bases from J, with 4 bases in between. This CDR3 comprises 12 residues. This specimen comes from a study of Graves' ophthalmopathy and Graves' hyperthyroidism. Findings and limits, study-wide: Classification of ophthalmopathy versus stable hyperthyroidism by a 13-signature model yielded 85% to 90% sensitivity and about 81% specificity. The authors also found most expanded thyroid clonotypes above 0.001 frequency in blood.

Investigators amplified TCR beta CDR3 regions from RNA transcripts. HTBI primers primed a first-round RT-PCR, and a second-round multiplex PCR followed. TCRdb re-derived calls from the multiplex PCR reads in MiXCR, one entry per CDR3 protein. The sample lists around 520,000 distinct CDR3 sequences, less than 45% occurring once. Diagnosis was based on clinical symptoms, serum thyroxine, TRAb, thyroid ultrasound and orbital computed tomography. The chain joins TRBV7-9 to TRBJ1-3; D call uncertain. The receptor's source is an adult man with Graves' hyperthyroidism. Material: peripheral blood or thyroid tissue (not recorded which). The CDR3 DNA reads as TGTGCCAGCAGCTTAGCGAGTAACACCATATATTTT. It encodes CASSLASNTIYF.